The present T cell receptor beta chain was sequenced within a study of blood T cell repertoires in COVID-19 (dated by TCRdb to the early 2020s). A note on the overall study: Collaborator samples came from the United States, Italy and Spain and covered acute and convalescent phases of COVID-19. The prospective study material was composed of cDNA or gDNA derived from T cells, B-cell-depleted T cells, or PBMCs. Deeply sampled blood TCRbeta repertoires from subjects exposed to, actively infected with, or recovered from COVID-19 were included in the dataset. The repertoires were released in a freely available public database meant as a resource for research on the immune response to SARS-CoV-2. Samples came from the ongoing ImmuneRACE study (first 160 participants) plus 1,254 subjects from 6 global collaborators. Nearly every sample came with metadata listing a de-identified subject ID, COVID-19 status, age in years and sex. Where available, HLA class I and class II types were obtained from metadata supplied by the sample provider rather than from assay-based typing. What the research found in general, with its limitations: The amount of clinical and demographic metadata varied by source and participant and was provided uncurated.

From the cysteine through the phenylalanine, the CDR3 covers 14 amino acids. Left in the record is the CDR3 DNA by itself, 42 bases read in frame from the first base. The germline V gene encodes CDR1 SGHRS and CDR2 YFSETQ. V is pruned by 5 bases and J by 4 bases, leaving 8 bases of the junction without a gene match. TCRbeta CDR3 regions were amplified from genomic DNA using the immunoSEQ Assay, a bias-controlled multiplex PCR. Regarding the original processing steps: The number of nucleated cells in each sample was estimated by amplification of reference gene primers within the assay. To quantify the absolute abundance of each unique TCRbeta CDR3 rearrangement, sequence reads were collapsed and filtered. For each sample, productive Simpson clonality was calculated as the square root of Simpson's diversity index across productive rearrangements. In TCRdb, the immuneACCESS table is reduced to in-frame sequences with V and J assigned. These tables do not hold every clone; where another copy was compared, an unresolved V gene accounts for under half, and the others remain unexplained. The D gene and trimming were derived from the DNA, and the V and J assignments and clone size from that table. Within this sample are under 200,000 clones, with around four fifths of them counted one time only. The top ten clones comprise 2.5% to 3% of the sample.

There are a few counts of this clone. The clone's antigen remains unknown. Nothing much larger sits one base from this clone, and base qualities are not available. Whole blood was collected in K2EDTA tubes by collaborating institutions according to the institutions' own protocols. Collaborator samples were shipped for TCRbeta analysis as frozen whole blood, isolated PBMCs, or DNA extracted from either sample type. This TCR was sampled from a man in his sixties or seventies with acute or convalescent COVID-19. Sequencing was performed on peripheral blood. The rearranged segments are TRBV5-1 and TRBJ2-7, with 8 bases matching TRBD1. The CDR3 protein sequence reads: CASSQDQGAYEQYF. Read as DNA, the sequence is TGCGCCAGCAGTCAGGACCAGGGGGCTTACGAGCAGTACTTC.